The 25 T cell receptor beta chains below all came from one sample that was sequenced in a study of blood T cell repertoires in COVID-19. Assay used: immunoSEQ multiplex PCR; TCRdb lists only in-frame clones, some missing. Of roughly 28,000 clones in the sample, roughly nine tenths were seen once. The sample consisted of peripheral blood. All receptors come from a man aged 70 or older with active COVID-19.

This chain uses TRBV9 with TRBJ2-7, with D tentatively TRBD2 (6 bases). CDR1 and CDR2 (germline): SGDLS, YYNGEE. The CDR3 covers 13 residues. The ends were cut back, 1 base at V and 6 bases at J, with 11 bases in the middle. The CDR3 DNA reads TGTGCCAGCAGCGTAAGCGGGCCATCCGAGCAGTACTTC. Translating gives CASSVSGPSEQYF.

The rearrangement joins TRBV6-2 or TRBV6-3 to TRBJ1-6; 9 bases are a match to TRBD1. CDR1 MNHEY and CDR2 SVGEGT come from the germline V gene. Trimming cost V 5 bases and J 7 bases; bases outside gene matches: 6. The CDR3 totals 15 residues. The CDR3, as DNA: TGTGCCAGCAGTCCCCCGGGACAGGGAAATTCACCCCTCCACTTT. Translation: CASSPPGQGNSPLHF.

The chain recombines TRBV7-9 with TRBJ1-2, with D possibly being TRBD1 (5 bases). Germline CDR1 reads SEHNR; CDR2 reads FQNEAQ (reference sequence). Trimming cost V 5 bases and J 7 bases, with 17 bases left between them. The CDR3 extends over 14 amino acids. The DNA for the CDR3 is TGTGCCAGCAGCCTTGGGGCGGAGCCAAGTGGCTACACCTTC. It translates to CASSLGAEPSGYTF.

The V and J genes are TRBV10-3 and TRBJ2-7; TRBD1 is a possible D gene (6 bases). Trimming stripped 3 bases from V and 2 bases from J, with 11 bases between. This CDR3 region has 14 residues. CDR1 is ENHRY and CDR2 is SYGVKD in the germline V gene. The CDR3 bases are TGTGCCATCAGTGACTTCGACAGGACCTACGAGCAGTACTTC. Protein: CAISDFDRTYEQYF.

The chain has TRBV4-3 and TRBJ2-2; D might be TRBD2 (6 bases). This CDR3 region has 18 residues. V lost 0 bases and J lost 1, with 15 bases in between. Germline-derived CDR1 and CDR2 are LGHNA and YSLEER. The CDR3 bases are TGCGCCAGCAGCCAAGATGGGGCGGGGTACTTGAACACCGGGGAGCTGTTTTTT. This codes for CASSQDGAGYLNTGELFF.

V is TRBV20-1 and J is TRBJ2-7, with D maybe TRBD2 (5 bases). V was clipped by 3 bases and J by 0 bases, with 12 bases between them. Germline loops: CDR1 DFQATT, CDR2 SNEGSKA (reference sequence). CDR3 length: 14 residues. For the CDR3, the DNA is TGCAGTGCTAGTAGAGGGCCCCCCTCCTACGAGCAGTACTTC. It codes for CSASRGPPSYEQYF.

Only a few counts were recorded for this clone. CDR3 amino acids: CASSLSGEANQPQHF. CDR3 DNA: TGTGCCAGCAGCTTATCGGGGGAAGCCAATCAGCCCCAGCATTTT. This rearrangement joins TRBV7-6 to TRBJ1-5, with D tentatively TRBD1 (5 bases). Trimming took off 2 bases at V and 3 bases at J, with 11 bases between the two ends. The CDR3 runs to 15 residues. From germline, CDR1 is SGHVS and CDR2 FNYEAQ.

CDR3 region: CASSLPDRGIGELFF. Written as DNA, the CDR3 is TGTGCCAGCAGCTTACCGGACAGGGGAATCGGGGAGCTGTTTTTT. The rearrangement links TRBV7-9 to TRBJ2-2; TRBD1 agrees at 9 bases. CDR1 and CDR2 from the germline V gene are SEHNR and FQNEAQ (reference sequence). The V gene end was trimmed by 2 bases and the J gene end by 7 bases; junction bases not matched to a gene: 5. This CDR3 has 15 amino acids.

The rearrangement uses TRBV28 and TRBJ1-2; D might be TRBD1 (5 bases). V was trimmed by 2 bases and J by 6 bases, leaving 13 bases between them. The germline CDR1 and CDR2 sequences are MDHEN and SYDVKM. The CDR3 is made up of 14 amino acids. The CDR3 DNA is TGTGCCAGCAGTTTAGGAGGGGATGGAAATGGCTACACCTTC. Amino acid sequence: CASSLGGDGNGYTF.

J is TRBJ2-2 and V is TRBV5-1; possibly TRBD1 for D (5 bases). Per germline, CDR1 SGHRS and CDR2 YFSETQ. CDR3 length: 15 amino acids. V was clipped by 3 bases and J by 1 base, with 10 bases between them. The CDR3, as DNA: TGCGCCAGCAGCTGGGGCACAGAGAACACCGGGGAGCTGTTTTTT. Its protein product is CASSWGTENTGELFF. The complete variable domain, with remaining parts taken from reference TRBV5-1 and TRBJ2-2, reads KAGVTQTPRYLIKTRGQQVTLSCSPISGHRSVSWYQQTPGQGLQFLFEYFSETQRNKGNFPGRFSGRQFSNSRSEMNVSTLELGDSALYLCASSWGTENTGELFFGEGSRLTVL.

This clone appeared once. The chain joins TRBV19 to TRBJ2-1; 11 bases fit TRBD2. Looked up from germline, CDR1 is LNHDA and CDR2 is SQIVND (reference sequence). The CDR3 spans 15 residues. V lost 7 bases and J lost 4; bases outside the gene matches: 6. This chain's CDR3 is CASIRSGGEYNEQFF. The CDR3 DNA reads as TGTGCCAGTATACGTAGCGGGGGGGAATACAATGAGCAGTTCTTC.

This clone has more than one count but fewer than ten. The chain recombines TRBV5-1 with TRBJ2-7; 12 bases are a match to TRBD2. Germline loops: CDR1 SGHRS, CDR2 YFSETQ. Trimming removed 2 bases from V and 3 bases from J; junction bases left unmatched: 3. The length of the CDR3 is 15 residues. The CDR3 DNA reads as TGCGCCAGCAGCTTACTAGCGGGGGGCCGCTACGAGCAGTACTTC. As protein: CASSLLAGGRYEQYF.

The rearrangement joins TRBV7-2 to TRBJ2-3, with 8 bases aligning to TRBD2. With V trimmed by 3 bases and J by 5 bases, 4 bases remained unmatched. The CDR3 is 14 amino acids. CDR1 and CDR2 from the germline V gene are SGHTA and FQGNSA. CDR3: CASSFGGAEDTQYF. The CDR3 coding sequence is TGTGCCAGCAGCTTCGGGGGGGCCGAAGATACGCAGTATTTT.

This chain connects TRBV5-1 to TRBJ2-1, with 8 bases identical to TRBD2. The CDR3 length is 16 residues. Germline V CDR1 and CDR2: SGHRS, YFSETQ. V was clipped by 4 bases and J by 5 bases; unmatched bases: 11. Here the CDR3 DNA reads TGCGCCAGCAGCGTGCTCCTGGCGGGGGGAAACAATGAGCAGTTCTTC. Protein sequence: CASSVLLAGGNNEQFF.

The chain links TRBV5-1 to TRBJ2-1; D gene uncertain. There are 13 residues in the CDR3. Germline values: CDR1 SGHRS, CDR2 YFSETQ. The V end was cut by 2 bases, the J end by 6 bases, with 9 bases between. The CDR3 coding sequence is TGCGCCAGCAGCTTTGAGGTCCTCAATGAGCAGTTCTTC. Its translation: CASSFEVLNEQFF.

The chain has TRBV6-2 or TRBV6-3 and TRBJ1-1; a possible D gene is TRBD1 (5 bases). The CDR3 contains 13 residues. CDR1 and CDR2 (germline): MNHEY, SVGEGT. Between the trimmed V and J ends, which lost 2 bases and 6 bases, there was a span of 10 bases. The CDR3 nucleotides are TGTGCCAGCAGTTACGACGGAGGGGCTGAAGCTTTCTTT. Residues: CASSYDGGAEAFF.

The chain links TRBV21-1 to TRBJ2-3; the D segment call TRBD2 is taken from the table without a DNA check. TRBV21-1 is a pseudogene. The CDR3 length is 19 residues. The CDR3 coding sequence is TGTGCCAGCAGCAAAGGGTCGGTAGCGGCCAAGGCCCGCACAGATACGCAGTATTTT. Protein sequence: CASSKGSVAAKARTDTQYF.

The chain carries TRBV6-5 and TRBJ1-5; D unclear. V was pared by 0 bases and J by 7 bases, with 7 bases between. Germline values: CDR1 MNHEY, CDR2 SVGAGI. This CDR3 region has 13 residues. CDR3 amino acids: CASSYSFGQPQHF. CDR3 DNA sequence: TGTGCCAGCAGTTACTCCTTCGGGCAGCCCCAGCATTTT.

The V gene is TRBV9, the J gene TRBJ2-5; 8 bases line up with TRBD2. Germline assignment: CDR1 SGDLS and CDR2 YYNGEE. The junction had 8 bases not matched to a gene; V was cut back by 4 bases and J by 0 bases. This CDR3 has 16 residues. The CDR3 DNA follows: TGTGCCAGCAGCCCAAGGGCGGGGGGTCACCAAGAGACCCAGTACTTC. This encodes CASSPRAGGHQETQYF.

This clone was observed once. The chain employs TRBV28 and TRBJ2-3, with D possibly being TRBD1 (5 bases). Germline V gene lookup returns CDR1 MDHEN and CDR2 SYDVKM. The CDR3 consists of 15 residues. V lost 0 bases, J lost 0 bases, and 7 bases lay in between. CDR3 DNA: TGTGCCAGCAGTTTATGGGGGCTTAGCACAGATACGCAGTATTTT. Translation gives CASSLWGLSTDTQYF.

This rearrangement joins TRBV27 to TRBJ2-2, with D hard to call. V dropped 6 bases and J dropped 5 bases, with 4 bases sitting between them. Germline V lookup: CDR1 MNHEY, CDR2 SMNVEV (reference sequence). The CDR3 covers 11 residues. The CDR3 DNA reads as TGTGCCAGCAGCCTTACCGGGGAGCTGTTTTTT. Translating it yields CASSLTGELFF.

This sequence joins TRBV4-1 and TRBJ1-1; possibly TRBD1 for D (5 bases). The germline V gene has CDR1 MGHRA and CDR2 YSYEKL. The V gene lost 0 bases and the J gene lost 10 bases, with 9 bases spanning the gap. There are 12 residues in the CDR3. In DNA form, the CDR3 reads TGCGCCAGCAGCCAAGATTGGGGGGTAGCTTTCTTT. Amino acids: CASSQDWGVAFF.

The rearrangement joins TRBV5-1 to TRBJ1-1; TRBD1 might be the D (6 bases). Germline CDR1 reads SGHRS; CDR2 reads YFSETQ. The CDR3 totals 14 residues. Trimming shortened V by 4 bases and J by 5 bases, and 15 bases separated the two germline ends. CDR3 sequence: CASSLNTGITEAFF. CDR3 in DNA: TGCGCCAGCAGCCTAAACACAGGGATTACTGAAGCTTTCTTT. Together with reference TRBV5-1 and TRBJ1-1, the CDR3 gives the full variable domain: KAGVTQTPRYLIKTRGQQVTLSCSPISGHRSVSWYQQTPGQGLQFLFEYFSETQRNKGNFPGRFSGRQFSNSRSEMNVSTLELGDSALYLCASSLNTGITEAFFGQGTRLTVV.

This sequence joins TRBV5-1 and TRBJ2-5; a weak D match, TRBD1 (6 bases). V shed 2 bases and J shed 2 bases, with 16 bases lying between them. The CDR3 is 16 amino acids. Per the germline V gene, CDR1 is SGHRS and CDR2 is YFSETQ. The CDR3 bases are TGCGCCAGCAGCTTCCCTGAGCCGGGACAACAAGAGACCCAGTACTTC. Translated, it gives CASSFPEPGQQETQYF.

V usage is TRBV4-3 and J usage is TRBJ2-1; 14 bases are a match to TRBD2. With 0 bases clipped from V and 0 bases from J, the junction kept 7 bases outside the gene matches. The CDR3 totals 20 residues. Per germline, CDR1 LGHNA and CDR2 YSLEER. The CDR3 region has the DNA TGCGCCAGCAGCCAAGATCGGGGACTAGCGGGGGAGAGCTCCTACAATGAGCAGTTCTTC. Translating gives CASSQDRGLAGESSYNEQFF.